This T cell receptor (beta chain) stems from a study of blood T cell repertoires in COVID-19. The table came from immunoSEQ multiplex PCR; TCRdb's copy has only in-frame clones and leaves some out. The sample has 150,000 to 200,000 clones; around nine tenths are singletons. Per the germline V gene, CDR1 is SGHAT and CDR2 is FQNNGV. CDR3 size: 16 residues. The junction had 14 bases not matched to a gene; V was cut back by 6 bases and J by 4 bases. Sequences were obtained from peripheral blood. The origin of this receptor is a man aged 40-55 years with active or convalescent COVID-19. The chain employs TRBV11-2 and TRBJ1-2; 7 nucleotides agree with TRBD1. The DNA for the CDR3 is TGTGCCAGCAGTACTTTCCGGGACAGCAACTCCTATGGCTACACCTTC. Translating gives CASSTFRDSNSYGYTF.